The 24 T cell receptor beta chains below all came from one sample that was sequenced in a study of tumor-infiltrating lymphocytes in primary liver carcinoma. Alongside blood RNA obtained from unsorted whole blood, germline DNA was also extracted. cDNA specific to TCR beta was made from approximately 0.55 ug of total RNA, with a constant-region primer employed for priming. Libraries of TCR beta came from three nested multiplex PCR rounds with slightly modified ARM-PCR. Primers for the first two PCR rounds were TRBV1-TRBV30 forward primers and a C-beta reverse primer (about 11 cycles per round). Using its own MiXCR run on the multiplex PCR reads, TCRdb lists one record per CDR3 protein. The sample has 300,000 to 400,000 distinct CDR3 sequences; less than 75% are singletons. Sequencing input: peripheral blood. The source of these receptors is a man in his forties with primary liver carcinoma and hepatitis B virus infection.

About this clonotype: This may be a read error: a much more frequent sequence differs by one nucleotide. This chain connects TRBV6-1 to TRBJ2-7; 10 nucleotides match TRBD1. The J segment lost 2 bases and the V segment lost 5 bases, leaving 9 bases of the junction unmatched. This CDR3 has 16 amino acids. Germline CDR1 is MNHNS and CDR2 is SASEGT. CDR3 coding DNA: TGTGCCAGCAGTTATCTAGAAGGGACAGGGGCCTACGAGCAGTACTTC. Translating it yields CASSYLEGTGAYEQYF.

About this clonotype: No conserved phenylalanine or tryptophan is present at the end of the CDR3, so a read error is the likely explanation. The chain carries TRBV6-1 and TRBJ2-7, with D possibly TRBD2 on 6 matching bases. The CDR3 length is 14 residues. V dropped 2 bases and J dropped 2 bases, with 10 bases sitting between them. Per germline, CDR1 MNHNS and CDR2 SASEGT. In nucleotides, the CDR3 is TGTGCCAGCAGTGAATCCAGGACTACCTACGAGCAGTACTCC. This encodes CASSESRTTYEQYS.

The table lists this clonotype with a count of one. The chain employs TRBV7-9 and TRBJ2-6; 7 bases align to TRBD2. The V gene end was trimmed by 5 bases and the J gene end by 0 bases; junction bases not matched to a gene: 13. The CDR3 contains 19 residues. In germline, CDR1 is SEHNR, CDR2 FQNEAQ (reference sequence). As DNA, the CDR3 is TGTGCCAGCAGCAGGATTTGGGGTGGCGGGGGCTCTGGGGCCAACGTCCTGACTTTC. Residues: CASSRIWGGGGSGANVLTF.

To note about this clonotype: A much larger clone sits a single nucleotide away, making a read error possible. The V and J genes are TRBV5-1 and TRBJ2-1; TRBD1 matches 8 bases. CDR1 is SGHRS and CDR2 is YFSETQ in the germline V gene. The CDR3 consists of 16 residues. CDR3 in DNA: TGCGCCAGCAGCTTGAACGGACAGGGAGCCGGCAATGAGAAGTTCTTC. It translates to CASSLNGQGAGNEKFF.

With regard to this clonotype: A read error may be the cause here, since a much bigger clone is one base away. The chain links TRBV6-1 to TRBJ1-1; the D gene is possibly TRBD1 (5 bases). This CDR3 region has 16 residues. V lost 5 bases and J 4 bases, leaving 20 bases between the germline ends. Germline V CDR1 and CDR2: MNHNS, SASEGT. The CDR3 coding sequence is TGTGCCAGCAGTTACTGGAGACAGACGATGAGCACTGAAGCTTTCTTT. Its protein product is CASSYWRQTMSTEAFF.

On this clonotype itself: Compared with germline, one end of the junction differs, possibly owing to a read error. J is TRBJ1-4 and V is TRBV11-2, with D possibly matching TRBD1 (5 bases). The CDR3 covers 15 residues. Germline V gives CDR1 SGHAT, CDR2 FQNNGV. CDR3 loop: CASCLYRWPAEKLFF. The CDR3 nucleotides read TGTGCCAGCTGCTTATACAGGTGGCCGGCTGAAAAACTGTTTTTT.

The DNA for the CDR3 is TGTGCCAACAATCGTTTGGGGACTGAAGCTTTCTTT. This translates into CANNRLGTEAFF. This sequence joins TRBV6-2 or TRBV6-3 and TRBJ1-1; D is unclear. Germline CDR1 is MNHEY and CDR2 is SVGEGT. Trimming removed 10 bases from V and 5 bases from J, with 14 bases in between. The CDR3 consists of 12 residues.

This chain connects TRBV28 to TRBJ2-7; D is uncertain. Per the germline V gene, CDR1 is MDHEN and CDR2 is SYDVKM. The ends were cut back, 8 bases at V and 2 bases at J, with 13 bases in the middle. The CDR3 has 13 residues. Here the CDR3 DNA reads TGTGCCAGCTGTGCCCAGATTCCCTACGAGCAGTACTTC. It codes for CASCAQIPYEQYF.

This clonotype appeared a single time. The chain employs TRBV6-2 or TRBV6-3 and TRBJ1-5; D possibly corresponds to TRBD1 (5 bases). Germline V gene data show CDR1 as MNHEY and CDR2 as SVGEGT. The CDR3 is 17 residues long. V was trimmed by 2 bases and J by 0 bases, leaving 14 bases between them. CDR3 nucleotide sequence: TGTGCCAGCAGTTACCCCCGGGACGGCTTTAGCAATCAGCCCCAGCATTTT. This gives the protein CASSYPRDGFSNQPQHF.

Notes on this clonotype: One end of the junction is discordant with germline, which a read error may explain. The chain links TRBV29-1 to TRBJ2-1, with D perhaps TRBD1 (5 bases). CDR1 and CDR2 from the germline V gene are SQVTM and ANQGSEA. The CDR3 covers 14 residues. The DNA for the CDR3 is TGCAGCGTTGTAAGGGGAACCCTCGACAAGGAGCAGTTCTTC. This sequence encodes CSVVRGTLDKEQFF.

The V and J genes are TRBV4-1 and TRBJ2-7; 7 bases line up with TRBD1. Unmatched junction bases numbered 13, after V lost 4 bases and J lost 7 bases. Germline values: CDR1 MGHRA, CDR2 YSYEKL. The CDR3 spans 15 residues. CDR3 sequence reads: CASSPEPTGLHEQYF. The DNA of the CDR3 is TGCGCCAGCAGCCCTGAGCCGACAGGGTTGCATGAGCAGTACTTC.

This clonotype has a single count. At one end, the junction sequence differs from germline, possibly due to a read error. The rearrangement joins TRBV11-2 to TRBJ2-7; D is undetermined. The CDR3 length is 11 residues. The germline gives CDR1 SGHAT, CDR2 FQNNGV. DNA for the CDR3: TGTGGCAGCAGCTTATTCTACGAGCGGTACTTC. Protein sequence: CGSSLFYERYF.

The chain uses TRBV29-1 and TRBJ2-7, with TRBD2 as a possible D gene (5 bases). CDR3 length: 16 amino acids. CDR1 is SQVTM and CDR2 is ANQGSEA in the germline V gene. Deletions cut 5 bases from V and 6 bases from J, with 26 bases between. The CDR3 protein is CSVYLTSVRATGEQYF. The CDR3 region has the DNA TGCAGCGTTTATCTTACCAGCGTGAGGGCCACCGGCGAGCAGTACTTC.

This clonotype has a count of ten or more. The V call is TRBV29-1, the J call TRBJ2-1, with 9 bases identical to TRBD1. The CDR3 has 14 amino acids. CDR1 is SQVTM and CDR2 is ANQGSEA in the germline V gene. V shed 7 bases, J shed 2 bases, and the junction held 6 bases outside the gene matches. The CDR3 nucleotides are TGCAGCGGGATCGGACAGGGGACCTACAATGAGCAGTTCTTC. Its protein is CSGIGQGTYNEQFF.

This clonotype occurred once. The junction shows a germline mismatch at one end, possibly a read error. J is TRBJ2-1 and V is TRBV11-2, with TRBD2 identical over 11 bases. Germline CDR1 SGHAT, CDR2 FQNNGV. The CDR3 has 16 amino acids. The CDR3 nucleotides read TGCGCCAGCAGGGACGCGGGGGCTAGCGGGAGGCATGAGCAGCTCTTC. Amino acids: CASRDAGASGRHEQLF.

The V and J genes are TRBV18 and TRBJ2-1; D is uncertain. Germline CDR1 and CDR2: KGHSH and LQKENI. The CDR3 consists of 13 residues. V gave up 0 bases and J gave up 4 bases, with 4 bases separating them. In DNA, the CDR3 is TGTGCCAGCTCACCACCCAGGTACAATGAGCAGTTCTTC. It encodes CASSPPRYNEQFF. Filled out from reference TRBV18 and TRBJ2-1, the complete variable domain reads NAGVMQNPRHLVRRRGQEARLRCSPMKGHSHVYWYRQLPEEGLKFMVYLQKENIIDESGMPKERFSAEFPKEGPSILRIQQVVRGDSAAYFCASSPPRYNEQFFGPGTRLTVL.

The V call is TRBV28, the J call TRBJ1-3; D unclear. This CDR3 is 14 amino acids long. Germline CDR1 is MDHEN and CDR2 is SYDVKM. The V gene lost 3 bases and the J gene lost 0 bases, with 6 bases spanning the gap. The CDR3 reads CASSFDISGNTIYF. In DNA, the CDR3 is TGTGCCAGCAGTTTCGACATCTCTGGAAACACCATATATTTT.

This clonotype appeared once. The chain combines TRBV28 with TRBJ1-2, with D possibly matching TRBD1 (6 bases). CDR1 MDHEN and CDR2 SYDVKM come from the germline V gene. Trimming stripped 7 bases from V and 10 bases from J, with 19 bases between. The CDR3 is made up of 13 amino acids. As DNA, the CDR3 is TGTGCCAGCATCAAAACAGGGAGTATTGTCTACACCTTC. This sequence encodes CASIKTGSIVYTF.

Concerning this clonotype: This may stem from a read error, because a much larger clone lies one nucleotide away. The chain combines TRBV4-1 with TRBJ1-2, with D unclear. The germline V gene has CDR1 MGHRA and CDR2 YSYEKL. V was clipped by 4 bases and J by 0 bases, with 12 bases between them. The CDR3 loop spans 15 amino acids. The CDR3 bases are TGCGCCAGCAGCCGAGATGCGGGTACTAACTATGGCTACACCTTC. Its translation: CASSRDAGTNYGYTF.

As DNA, the CDR3 is TGTGCCAGCAGCTTAGTCCCCGGGACTAGCGGTAGGGAGCGTGAGCAGTACTTC. Translated, it gives CASSLVPGTSGREREQYF. The rearrangement uses TRBV11-2 and TRBJ2-7, with TRBD2 matching over 11 bases. CDR1 is SGHAT and CDR2 is FQNNGV in the germline V gene. J lost 7 bases, V lost 1 base, and 15 bases had no gene match. The CDR3 is made up of 18 amino acids.

This clonotype showed up many times. The chain joins TRBV6-2 or TRBV6-3 to TRBJ2-1, with 13 bases aligning to TRBD2. J lost 4 bases, V lost 6 bases, and 0 bases had no gene match. In germline, CDR1 is MNHEY, CDR2 SVGEGT. The CDR3 contains 14 residues. Written as DNA, the CDR3 is TGTGCCAGCAGGACTAGCGGGAGGTACAATGAGCAGTTCTTC. It is translated as CASRTSGRYNEQFF.

V gene TRBV5-1 combines with J gene TRBJ1-6; D is uncertain. V was trimmed by 4 bases and J by 6 bases, leaving 8 bases between them. The CDR3 totals 13 residues. Germline V gives CDR1 SGHRS, CDR2 YFSETQ. The CDR3 region has the DNA TGCGCCAGCAGCCTCGACACTAATTCACCCCTCCACTTT. Translated, it gives CASSLDTNSPLHF.

To note about this clonotype: A read error is possible here, since a much larger clone lies one base away. The chain links TRBV5-5 to TRBJ2-2; D is ambiguous. This CDR3 has 14 residues. Germline assignment: CDR1 SGHKS and CDR2 YYEKEE (reference sequence). In DNA, the CDR3 is TGTGCCAACAGCTTGAACAGGAACACCGGGGAGCTGTTTTTT. It is translated as CANSLNRNTGELFF.

In regard to this clonotype: The CDR3 does not close with the conserved phenylalanine or tryptophan, likely indicating a read error. V usage is TRBV11-2 and J usage is TRBJ2-7, with 11 bases identical to TRBD2. The germline V gene has CDR1 SGHAT and CDR2 FQNNGV. The trim removed 10 bases at V and 3 bases at J, leaving 29 bases unmatched. The CDR3 extends over 21 amino acids. In DNA form, the CDR3 reads TGTGCCAACACCCCAGACAGGATACTAGCGGGAGATAAGTTCTGGGACTACGAGCAGTACTTA. It specifies CANTPDRILAGDKFWDYEQYL.